These 32 T cell receptor beta chains were sequenced from one sample in a study of blood T cell repertoires in COVID-19. Clones were read by immunoSEQ multiplex PCR, and TCRdb kept only the in-frame ones, dropping some. The sample holds some 200,000 clones, about 85% seen once. Sequencing was done on a sample of peripheral blood. These receptors originate from an elderly woman with COVID-19, enrolled during active disease.

V gene TRBV14 combines with J gene TRBJ1-6; D is undetermined. Germline CDR1 and CDR2: SGHDN and FVKESK. The CDR3 spans 14 residues. V gave up 1 base and J gave up 3 bases, with 4 bases separating them. The CDR3 nucleotides are TGTGCCAGCAGCCAAGCCGGCTATAATTCACCCCTCCACTTT. Translated: CASSQAGYNSPLHF.

This clone came up a few times. V is TRBV5-4 and J is TRBJ1-2; 10 bases fit TRBD1. CDR1 SGHNT and CDR2 YYREEE come from the germline V gene (reference sequence). After removal of 4 bases from V and 4 bases from J, the junction contained 7 bases not matched to a gene. This CDR3 contains 15 residues. The CDR3 sequence: CASSPSDRGTYGYTF. The DNA for the CDR3 is TGTGCCAGCAGCCCCTCGGACAGGGGGACCTATGGCTACACCTTC.

The genes are TRBV27 and TRBJ2-3; D is uncertain. Germline V gene sequence: CDR1 MNHEY, CDR2 SMNVEV (reference sequence). The CDR3 is 14 residues long. V was clipped by 6 bases and J by 2 bases, with 12 bases between them. In DNA form, the CDR3 reads TGTGCCAGCAGCCCGGGTCCGACCACAGATACGCAGTATTTT. Residues: CASSPGPTTDTQYF.

The chain carries TRBV7-9 and TRBJ1-3, with 8 bases that match TRBD1. Germline V gene lookup returns CDR1 SEHNR and CDR2 FQNEAQ (reference sequence). The CDR3 is 15 residues long. J gave up 7 bases and V 1 base, and 6 bases lay outside the gene matches. The CDR3 DNA follows: TGTGCCAGCAGCTTAGAACGACAGGGGAGGAACACCATATATTTT. This codes for CASSLERQGRNTIYF.

This clone was seen just once. This chain connects TRBV5-1 to TRBJ2-2; 7 nucleotides line up with TRBD1. V lost 4 bases to trimming and J lost 0 bases; unmatched junction nucleotides: 3. The CDR3 runs to 15 residues. The V gene's germline CDR1 is SGHRS and CDR2 YFSETQ. The CDR3 sequence: CASSADRANTGELFF. The CDR3 nucleotides are TGCGCCAGCAGCGCCGACAGGGCGAACACCGGGGAGCTGTTTTTT.

The chain uses TRBV7-8 and TRBJ2-5, with TRBD1 identical over 9 bases. The CDR3 loop spans 16 amino acids. After removal of 2 bases from V and 5 bases from J, the junction contained 9 bases not matched to a gene. Germline values: CDR1 SGHVS, CDR2 FQNEAQ. CDR3 in amino acids: CASSLSGTGNGETQYF. As DNA, the CDR3 is TGTGCCAGCAGCTTAAGCGGGACAGGGAATGGGGAGACCCAGTACTTC.

V is TRBV18 and J is TRBJ1-2; D not resolved. V lost 3 bases and J lost 5, with 10 bases in between. The CDR3 length is 13 residues. CDR1 is KGHSH, CDR2 LQKENI, per germline. CDR3 coding DNA: TGTGCCAGCTCACCTGGCCTAGAGTATGGCTACACCTTC. Translating gives CASSPGLEYGYTF.

This chain links TRBV24-1 with TRBJ1-1; 8 nucleotides agree with TRBD1. Germline V lookup: CDR1 KGHDR, CDR2 SFDVKD. This CDR3 has 12 amino acids. J was trimmed by 11 bases and V by 6 bases; bases with no gene match: 7. The CDR3 sequence: CATSLRGRRAFF. CDR3 in DNA: TGTGCCACCAGTCTCAGGGGGCGTCGGGCTTTCTTT.

The chain combines TRBV7-9 with TRBJ1-2; D may be TRBD1 (5 bases). CDR1 is SEHNR and CDR2 is FQNEAQ in the germline V gene (reference sequence). The CDR3 spans 12 residues. V was pared by 5 bases and J by 8 bases, with 12 bases between. DNA of the CDR3: TGTGCCAGCAGCCCCTGGAGGGACGGCTACACCTTC. Protein: CASSPWRDGYTF.

V is TRBV7-2 and J is TRBJ1-5; 11 bases match TRBD1. Trimming removed 4 bases from V and 9 bases from J; junction bases left unmatched: 5. CDR1 is SGHTA, CDR2 FQGNSA, per germline. The length of the CDR3 is 14 residues. The CDR3 coding sequence is TGTGCCAGCAGCTCCGGACAGGGGGCGAGGCCCCAGCATTTT. It specifies CASSSGQGARPQHF.

V gene TRBV9 combines with J gene TRBJ2-5; 12 bases are shared with TRBD1. This CDR3 has 18 residues. J lost 1 base, V lost 0 bases, and 7 bases had no gene match. CDR1 is SGDLS and CDR2 is YYNGEE in the germline V gene. CDR3 nucleotide sequence: TGTGCCAGCAGCGTAGCGGGGACAGGGGGCTACCCCCAAGAGACCCAGTACTTC. Protein product: CASSVAGTGGYPQETQYF.

The chain combines TRBV5-1 with TRBJ1-1; D may be TRBD1 (6 bases). Germline CDR1 is SGHRS and CDR2 is YFSETQ. Trimming left V 7 bases short and J 2 bases short, with 15 bases between. This CDR3 region has 14 residues. CDR3 loop: CASCRTGTNTEAFF. The CDR3, as DNA: TGCGCCAGCTGTCGAACAGGGACAAACACTGAAGCTTTCTTT.

The J gene is TRBJ1-2, the V gene TRBV3-1 (or the pseudogene TRBV3-2); weak D call: TRBD1 (5 bases). The CDR3 has 14 amino acids. Germline CDR1 reads LGHDT; CDR2 reads YNNKEL (reference sequence). Trimming stripped 5 bases from V and 6 bases from J, with 16 bases between. CDR3 amino acids: CASSNTQGSHGYTF. CDR3 coding DNA: TGTGCCAGCAGCAACACCCAGGGATCCCATGGCTACACCTTC.

This clone was recorded once. The V call is TRBV19, the J call TRBJ1-5; 7 bases fit TRBD1. Germline CDR1 is LNHDA and CDR2 is SQIVND (reference sequence). The trim removed 5 bases at V and 7 bases at J, leaving 11 bases unmatched. This CDR3 is built from 15 residues. CDR3 sequence (DNA): TGTGCCAGTAGTCTGACAGGGAGGTGGAGACAGCCCCAGCATTTT. The encoded protein is CASSLTGRWRQPQHF. Complete variable domain (other parts from reference TRBV19 and TRBJ1-5): DGGITQSPKYLFRKEGQNVTLSCEQNLNHDAMYWYRQDPGQGLRLIYYSQIVNDFQKGDIAEGYSVSREKKESFPLTVTSAQKNPTAFYLCASSLTGRWRQPQHFGDGTRLSIL.

The rearrangement links TRBV5-4 to TRBJ2-5, with 10 bases aligning to TRBD2. The ends lost 0 bases at V and 3 bases at J; junction bases unmatched: 2. Looked up from germline, CDR1 is SGHNT and CDR2 is YYREEE (reference sequence). The CDR3 sequence is 15 residues long. CDR3 coding DNA: TGTGCCAGCAGCTTGGCGAGCGGGGGGGAAGAGACCCAGTACTTC. It specifies CASSLASGGEETQYF.

This rearrangement joins TRBV7-2 to TRBJ2-3, with 10 nucleotides matching TRBD2. Germline V gene data show CDR1 as SGHTA and CDR2 as FQGNSA. The CDR3 length is 16 residues. V shed 6 bases, J shed 1 base, and the junction held 7 bases outside the gene matches. CDR3 sequence: CASSKNSGGRTDTQYF. CDR3 in DNA: TGTGCCAGCAGTAAAAATAGCGGGGGGCGCACAGATACGCAGTATTTT.

CDR3 DNA sequence: TGTGCCAGCAGCTTAATATCAGGAGGGGCCGAGGGCTACACCTTC. Encoded protein: CASSLISGGAEGYTF. This chain uses TRBV7-9 with TRBJ1-2; TRBD1 is a possible D gene (5 bases). Trimming left V 2 bases short and J 8 bases short, with 18 bases between. This CDR3 has 15 residues. Looked up from germline, CDR1 is SEHNR and CDR2 is FQNEAQ (reference sequence). Full variable domain (rest looked up from reference TRBV7-9 and TRBJ1-2): DTGVSQNPRHKITKRGQNVTFRCDPISEHNRLYWYRQTLGQGPEFLTYFQNEAQLEKSRLLSDRFSAERPKGSFSTLEIQRTEQGDSAMYLCASSLISGGAEGYTFGSGTRLTVV.

The V gene is TRBV6-4, the J gene TRBJ2-4; 8 bases are shared with TRBD1. V dropped 0 bases and J dropped 0; count of bases not matched to a gene: 4. CDR1 and CDR2 from the germline V gene are MRHNA and SNTAGT. The CDR3 consists of 17 residues. As DNA, the CDR3 is TGTGCCAGCAGTGACTCGGGCAGGGGGCTAGCCAAAAACATTCAGTACTTC. Translation: CASSDSGRGLAKNIQYF.

The J gene is TRBJ1-4, the V gene TRBV3-1 (or the pseudogene TRBV3-2); 8 bases agree with TRBD1. Germline loops: CDR1 LGHDT, CDR2 YNNKEL (reference sequence). The CDR3 totals 13 residues. V was pared by 1 base and J by 10 bases, with 2 bases of the junction left unmatched. The CDR3 spells CASSQGDRGKLFF. In DNA form, the CDR3 reads TGTGCCAGCAGCCAAGGTGACAGGGGAAAACTGTTTTTT.

The count of this clone is one. The rearrangement links TRBV7-9 to TRBJ1-2; D unresolved. The CDR3 has 13 amino acids. V lost 4 bases and J 5 bases, leaving 11 bases between the germline ends. Germline lookup yields CDR1 SEHNR and CDR2 FQNEAQ (reference sequence). CDR3 sequence reads: CASSSVHVYGYTF. CDR3 bases: TGTGCCAGCAGCTCAGTCCACGTGTATGGCTACACCTTC.

The gene calls are TRBV7-2 and TRBJ1-2; 7 bases line up with TRBD1. V dropped 4 bases and J dropped 2; count of bases not matched to a gene: 7. Looked up from germline, CDR1 is SGHTA and CDR2 is FQGNSA. This CDR3 has 15 amino acids. The CDR3 DNA reads TGTGCCAGCAGCTATCTCGGACAGGCCAACTATGGCTACACCTTC. It translates to CASSYLGQANYGYTF. Drawing the rest from reference TRBV7-2 and TRBJ1-2, the complete variable domain is GAGVSQSPSNKVTEKGKDVELRCDPISGHTALYWYRQSLGQGLEFLIYFQGNSAPDKSGLPSDRFSAERTGGSVSTLTIQRTQQEDSAVYLCASSYLGQANYGYTFGSGTRLTVV.

This clone occurred a few times. The V and J genes are TRBV10-3 and TRBJ1-5; possibly TRBD1 for D (5 bases). The CDR3 runs to 13 residues. Germline V lookup: CDR1 ENHRY, CDR2 SYGVKD. The V and J ends lost 6 bases and 4 bases respectively, with 10 bases between them. CDR3: CAIRMDKNQPQHF. The CDR3, as DNA: TGTGCCATCAGAATGGACAAGAATCAGCCCCAGCATTTT.

This rearrangement joins TRBV6-6 to TRBJ1-2, with TRBD1 matching over 9 bases. The CDR3 loop spans 14 amino acids. V dropped 6 bases and J dropped 5; count of bases not matched to a gene: 7. In germline, CDR1 is MNHNY, CDR2 SVGAGI (reference sequence). The CDR3 coding sequence is TGTGCCAGCAGCACAGGGGGCGGGACTTATGGCTACACCTTC. It codes for CASSTGGGTYGYTF.

The genes are TRBV30 and TRBJ2-5, with a weak D call TRBD1 (7 bases). The germline V gene encodes CDR1 GTSNPN and CDR2 SVGIG (reference sequence). This CDR3 spans 15 amino acids. V was cut by 4 bases and J by 5 bases, with 20 bases left in between. DNA of the CDR3: TGTGCCTGGAACCCCGTGTCCAGGGGGAGGGAGACCCAGTACTTC. Translating gives CAWNPVSRGRETQYF.

The J gene is TRBJ2-7, the V gene TRBV14, with D possibly TRBD2 on 5 matching bases. Germline CDR1 reads SGHDN; CDR2 reads FVKESK. The CDR3 length is 12 residues. With 6 bases removed from V and 7 bases from J, the gap between germline ends came to 13 bases. CDR3 nucleotide sequence: TGTGCCAGCAGTCGAGGGATTGGAGAGCAGTACGTC. Amino acids: CASSRGIGEQYV.

As regards this clone: The same CDR3 also results from other DNA sequences found in this sample. V usage is TRBV19 and J usage is TRBJ2-2, with TRBD1 matching 7 bases. The J segment lost 2 bases and the V segment lost 5 bases, leaving 2 bases of the junction unmatched. The CDR3 length is 14 residues. Looked up from germline, CDR1 is LNHDA and CDR2 is SQIVND (reference sequence). The CDR3 region has the DNA TGTGCCAGTAGTTCAGGGGGAAACACCGGGGAGCTGTTTTTT. It specifies CASSSGGNTGELFF. The full variable domain, completed using reference TRBV19 and TRBJ2-2, is DGGITQSPKYLFRKEGQNVTLSCEQNLNHDAMYWYRQDPGQGLRLIYYSQIVNDFQKGDIAEGYSVSREKKESFPLTVTSAQKNPTAFYLCASSSGGNTGELFFGEGSRLTVL.

In DNA form, the CDR3 reads TGTGCCAGCAGCTTGTCAGGGAATAACTATGGCTACACCTTC. Translating gives CASSLSGNNYGYTF. J is TRBJ1-2 and V is TRBV5-4; TRBD1 might be the D (5 bases). Germline V CDR1 and CDR2: SGHNT, YYREEE (reference sequence). V lost 1 base to trimming and J lost 1 base, with 8 bases between them. The CDR3 is 14 amino acids.

V gene TRBV19 combines with J gene TRBJ1-6; TRBD1 aligns across 10 bases. The CDR3 is 15 residues long. The J segment lost 7 bases and the V segment lost 6 bases, leaving 6 bases of the junction unmatched. Germline V gene sequence: CDR1 LNHDA, CDR2 SQIVND (reference sequence). The CDR3 reads CASSVPGQGNSPLHF. For the CDR3, the DNA is TGTGCCAGTAGCGTCCCGGGACAGGGGAATTCACCCCTCCACTTT.

This chain links TRBV24-1 with TRBJ1-1, with 8 positions matching TRBD1. With V trimmed by 4 bases and J by 0 bases, 6 bases remained unmatched. Germline CDR1 and CDR2: KGHDR and SFDVKD. The CDR3 consists of 16 residues. As DNA, the CDR3 is TGTGCCACCAGTGACTGGACAGGGTCTATGAACACTGAAGCTTTCTTT. It yields the protein CATSDWTGSMNTEAFF.

This chain uses TRBV19 with TRBJ2-3, with a tentative D call TRBD2 (5 bases). The CDR3 is made up of 15 amino acids. Germline CDR1 and CDR2: LNHDA and SQIVND (reference sequence). V was cut by 3 bases and J by 1 base, with 11 bases left in between. In DNA form, the CDR3 reads TGTGCCAGTAGTATGCAGGTGAGGGGCACAGATACGCAGTATTTT. Translated, it gives CASSMQVRGTDTQYF.

Notes on this clone: This specimen includes other DNA sequences encoding the same CDR3. The chain carries TRBV28 and TRBJ1-2; TRBD1 matches 7 bases. The junction had 4 bases not matched to a gene; V was cut back by 2 bases and J by 7 bases. The CDR3 covers 13 residues. CDR1 is MDHEN, CDR2 SYDVKM, per germline. Here the CDR3 DNA reads TGTGCCAGCAGTTTAACTACAGGGGTTGGCTACACCTTC. Translation: CASSLTTGVGYTF.

V gene TRBV24-1 combines with J gene TRBJ2-3; 11 bases align to TRBD1. Looked up from germline, CDR1 is KGHDR and CDR2 is SFDVKD. The V gene end was trimmed by 4 bases and the J gene end by 6 bases; junction bases not matched to a gene: 5. The CDR3 runs 15 residues. CDR3: CATSDRTGGFDTQYF. CDR3 coding DNA: TGTGCCACCAGTGACCGGACAGGGGGCTTTGATACGCAGTATTTT.